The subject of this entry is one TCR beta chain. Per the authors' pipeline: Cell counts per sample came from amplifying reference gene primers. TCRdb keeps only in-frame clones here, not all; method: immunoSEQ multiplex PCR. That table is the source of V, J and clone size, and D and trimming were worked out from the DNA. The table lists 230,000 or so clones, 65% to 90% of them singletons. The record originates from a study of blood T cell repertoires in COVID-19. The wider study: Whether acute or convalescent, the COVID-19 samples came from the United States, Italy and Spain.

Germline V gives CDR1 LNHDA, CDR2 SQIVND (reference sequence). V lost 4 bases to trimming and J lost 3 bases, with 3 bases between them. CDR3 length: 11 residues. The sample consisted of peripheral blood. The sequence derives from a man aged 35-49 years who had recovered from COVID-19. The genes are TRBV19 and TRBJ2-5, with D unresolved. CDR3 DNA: TGTGCCAGTAGTACTAAAGAGACCCAGTACTTC. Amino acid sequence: CASSTKETQYF.